The clone carrying this T cell receptor beta chain has just a few counts. Its matching antigen is unknown. The sample comes from a study of T cells after yellow fever vaccination. Study information: Fractions low in cell number were prepared with SMART-Seq v4 Ultra Low Input.

Trimming removed 7 bases at V and 5 bases at J, with 17 bases between. The CDR3 sequence is 15 residues long. 5'RACE template switching added a universal primer site and UMIs to TCR cDNA. TCRdb used MiXCR to reprocess the 5' RACE reads, holding one entry per CDR3 protein. The sample carries 150,000 to 200,000 distinct CDR3 sequences, 8% to 13% recorded once. Study-wide results and limits: High-abundance clonotypes from the bulk population could contaminate FACS-sorted repertoires.

The origin of this receptor is a man aged 18 to 29 who received the YFV17D yellow fever vaccine. The starting material was CD8+ T cells sorted from PBMCs, obtained 15 days after the yellow fever booster vaccination. J is TRBJ2-2 and V is TRBV12-3 or TRBV12-4; D perhaps matches TRBD1 (6 bases). Here the CDR3 DNA reads TGTGCCAGCAAATTGGGGGCAGAACTGACCGGGGAGCTGTTTTTT. Translation gives CASKLGAELTGELFF.